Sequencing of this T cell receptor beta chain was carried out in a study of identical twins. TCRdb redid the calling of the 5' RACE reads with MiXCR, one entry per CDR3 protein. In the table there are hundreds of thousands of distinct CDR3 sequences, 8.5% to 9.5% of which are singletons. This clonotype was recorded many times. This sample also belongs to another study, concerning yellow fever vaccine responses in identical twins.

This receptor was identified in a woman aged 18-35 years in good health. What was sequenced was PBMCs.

CDR3 loop: CSARFSGNTIYF. CDR3 nucleotides: TGCAGTGCTAGGTTCTCTGGAAACACCATATATTTT. The V call is TRBV20-1, the J call TRBJ1-3; no firm D call. Germline V gene lookup returns CDR1 DFQATT and CDR2 SNEGSKA (reference sequence). The V end was cut by 3 bases, the J end by 0 bases, with 3 bases between. This CDR3 is 12 amino acids long.